This T cell receptor (beta chain) was recovered during a study of blood T cell repertoires in COVID-19 (dated by TCRdb to 2018 to 2021). A note on the overall study: The collaborator samples originated in the United States, Italy and Spain and spanned the acute and convalescent phases of COVID-19. The material from the prospective study consisted of cDNA or gDNA derived from T cells, B-cell-depleted T cells, or PBMCs. Deeply sampled blood TCRbeta repertoires from subjects exposed to, actively infected with, or recovered from COVID-19 were included in the dataset. The repertoires were released in a freely available public database intended as a resource for research on the immune response to SARS-CoV-2. The samples were drawn from the first 160 participants of the ongoing ImmuneRACE study and from under 1,500 subjects provided by 6 global collaborators. A de-identified subject ID, COVID-19 status, age in years and sex were almost always included in the sample metadata. Where available, HLA class I and class II types were taken from metadata supplied by the sample provider and were not determined by assay-based typing.

Summary of the overall study and its limitations: Clinical and demographic metadata were provided uncurated, with the amount varying by source and participant.

The collaborating institutions used their own protocols to collect whole blood in K2EDTA tubes. For TCRbeta analysis, collaborators shipped samples in one of three forms: frozen whole blood, isolated PBMCs, or DNA extracted from either of those sample types. TCRbeta CDR3 regions were amplified from genomic DNA using the immunoSEQ Assay, a bias-controlled multiplex PCR. Under the source paper's analysis protocol: Nucleated cell counts per sample were estimated from amplification of reference gene primers within the assay. To quantify the absolute abundance of each unique TCRbeta CDR3 rearrangement, sequence reads were collapsed and filtered. For each sample, productive Simpson clonality was calculated by taking the square root of Simpson's diversity index across productive rearrangements. As stored in TCRdb, this immuneACCESS dataset retains in-frame rearrangements with V and J assigned. A fraction of the clones does not appear; measured against another copy, unresolved V genes explain less than half of the discrepancy, and the remainder lacks a known reason. The DNA gave D and trimming, while V, J and clone size come from that table. Here the sample has 30,000 to 40,000 clones; roughly 90% occur a single time. The top ten hold about 2.1% of the sample.

This clone occurred a few times. Which antigen it targets is not known. No base quality information exists; no much larger clone differs at one position. Per the germline V gene, SGDLS is the CDR1 and YYNGEE is the CDR2. The V and J ends are trimmed by 7 bases and 3 bases, leaving 7 bases between them. The CDR3 sequence holds 11 residues, the cysteine and phenylalanine included. The kept DNA is CDR3 alone, 33 bases in frame from the first base. Sequenced input: peripheral blood. The receptor was derived from a human donor in a cohort sampled during active COVID-19. The rearrangement combines TRBV9 with TRBJ2-5; a weak D assignment points to TRBD2 (5 bases agree). CDR3 sequence: CASGSKETQYF. DNA sequence: TGTGCCAGCGGGAGTAAAGAGACCCAGTACTTC.